The T cell receptor (beta chain) under discussion was sequenced for a study of cytomegalovirus exposure and HLA in healthy donors. Points from the study as a whole: One variant, a missense change in DCLRE1C, was linked in a later analysis to TCR beta V- and J-gene trimming.

Details on this clone: Its target is unknown.

Germline CDR1 MDHEN, CDR2 SYDVKM. This CDR3 contains 18 residues. With 5 bases clipped from V and 8 bases from J, the junction kept 17 bases outside the gene matches. With 60 Vbeta and 13 Jbeta primers, the PCR was carried out. Using immunoSEQ multiplex PCR, the repertoire was profiled, and TCRdb retains in-frame clones only, with some absent. The data contain tens of thousands of clones, 75% to 80% of them singletons. The TCR sequence derives from a man aged 35 to 55 in good health and CMV-seronegative. The sample comprised PBMCs. The chain combines TRBV28 with TRBJ2-1, with 11 positions matching TRBD2. CDR3 nucleotides: TGTGCCAGCAGTCCCCGGCTCAAAATAGCGGGAGGGCCGCATGAGCAGTTCTTC. Its translation: CASSPRLKIAGGPHEQFF.